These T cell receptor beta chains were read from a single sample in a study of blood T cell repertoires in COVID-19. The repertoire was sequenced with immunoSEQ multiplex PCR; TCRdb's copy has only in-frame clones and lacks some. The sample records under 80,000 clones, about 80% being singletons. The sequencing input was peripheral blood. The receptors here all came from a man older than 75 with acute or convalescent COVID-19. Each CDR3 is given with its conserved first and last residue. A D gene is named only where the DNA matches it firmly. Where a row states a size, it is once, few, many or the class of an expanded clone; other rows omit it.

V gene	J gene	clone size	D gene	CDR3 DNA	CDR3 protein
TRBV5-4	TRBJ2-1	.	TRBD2	TGTGCCAGCAGTAAAGCGGGGGGGCCGTATTACAATGAGCAGTTCTTC	CASSKAGGPYYNEQFF
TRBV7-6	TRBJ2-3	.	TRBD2	TGTGCCAGCAGCCAAGTAGCGGGAGGGCCCCTTCTCACAGATACGCAGTATTTT	CASSQVAGGPLLTDTQYF
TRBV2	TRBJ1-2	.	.	TGTGCCAGCAGTGCGGGGGGCTCTAACTATGGCTACACCTTC	CASSAGGSNYGYTF
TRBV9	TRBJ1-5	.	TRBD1	TGTGCCAGCAGCGTGGCAGGGGGCGAAAATCAGCCCCAGCATTTT	CASSVAGGENQPQHF
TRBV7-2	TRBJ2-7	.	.	TGTGCCAGCAGCTTAGGATTGGGGAGATACGAGCAGTACTTC	CASSLGLGRYEQYF
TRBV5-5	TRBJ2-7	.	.	TGTGCCAGCAGCTCACAGACCTTGAGCTACGAGCAGTACTTC	CASSSQTLSYEQYF
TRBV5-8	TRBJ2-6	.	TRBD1	TGTGCCAGCACCCCTGGACAGGGGAAAACTGGGGCCAACGTCCTGACTTTC	CASTPGQGKTGANVLTF
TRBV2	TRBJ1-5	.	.	TGTGCCAGCAGTGCCGTAGATAGCAATCAGCCCCAGCATTTT	CASSAVDSNQPQHF
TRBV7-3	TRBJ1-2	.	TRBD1	TGTGCCAGCAGCACGGGACAGGGCTATGGCTACACCTTC	CASSTGQGYGYTF
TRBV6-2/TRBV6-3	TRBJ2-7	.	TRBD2	TGTGCCAGCAGTGGGACTAGCGGGAACTACGAGCAGTACTTC	CASSGTSGNYEQYF
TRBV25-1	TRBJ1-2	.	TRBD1	TGTGCCAGCAGTGACACGGGACAGCTTTCCGTCTATGGCTACACCTTC	CASSDTGQLSVYGYTF
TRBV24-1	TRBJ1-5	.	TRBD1	TGTGCCACCAGTGCAGGGACAGGATATAGCAATCAGCCCCAGCATTTT	CATSAGTGYSNQPQHF
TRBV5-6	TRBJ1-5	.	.	TGTGCCAGCAGCTTTAACAGGGAGTATCAGCCCCAGCATTTT	CASSFNREYQPQHF
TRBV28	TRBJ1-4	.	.	TGTGCCAGCAGTTACGGTCCCACGGGTAATGAAAAACTGTTTTTT	CASSYGPTGNEKLFF
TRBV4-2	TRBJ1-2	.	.	TGTGCCAGCAGCCTAGAGTGGCGGGGGCGAGGCTACACCTTC	CASSLEWRGRGYTF
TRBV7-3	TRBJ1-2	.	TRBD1	TGTGCCAGCAGCAAGGGACAGCAGTATGGCTACACCTTC	CASSKGQQYGYTF
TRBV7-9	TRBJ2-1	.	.	TGTGCCAGCAGCTTAGTGAGCTCCTACAATGAGCAGTTCTTC	CASSLVSSYNEQFF
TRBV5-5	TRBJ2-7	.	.	TGTGCCAGCAGCTTGGTGGCAGGGGCCTACGAGCAGTACTTC	CASSLVAGAYEQYF
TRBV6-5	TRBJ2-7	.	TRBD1	TGTGCCAGCAAGGTGGGACAGGGCTACGAGCAGTACTTC	CASKVGQGYEQYF
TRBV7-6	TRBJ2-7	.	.	TGTGCCAGCAGCTCTCAGGCCGGGACACTCTACGAGCAGTACTTC	CASSSQAGTLYEQYF
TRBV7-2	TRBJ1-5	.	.	TGTGCCAGCAGCTTCCTACAGGATAGCAATCAGCCCCAGCATTTT	CASSFLQDSNQPQHF
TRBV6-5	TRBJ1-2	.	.	TGTGCCAGCAGTTACTCGATCGGCGGATTCTATGGCTACACCTTC	CASSYSIGGFYGYTF
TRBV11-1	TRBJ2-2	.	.	TGTGCCAGCAGCTTAAGAACAGGGCGTGACACCGGGGAGCTGTTTTTT	CASSLRTGRDTGELFF
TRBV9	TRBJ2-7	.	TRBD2	TGTGCCAGCAGCGTTTCAGCGGGGGGTACCTACGAGCAGTACTTC	CASSVSAGGTYEQYF
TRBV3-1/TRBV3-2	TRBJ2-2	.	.	TGTGCGACCGAGGGGGTCACCGGGGAGCTGTTTTTT	CATEGVTGELFF
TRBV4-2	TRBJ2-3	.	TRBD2	TGTGCCAGCAGCCAGGGCATAGCGGGGGGCCGTAGCACAGATACGCAGTATTTT	CASSQGIAGGRSTDTQYF
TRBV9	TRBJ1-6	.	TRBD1	TGTGCCAGCAGCGAACGACAGGGTAATTCACCCCTCCACTTT	CASSERQGNSPLHF
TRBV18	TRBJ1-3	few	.	TGTGCCAGCTCACCTGGAGAGGGAAGGGCTGGAAACACCATATATTTT	CASSPGEGRAGNTIYF
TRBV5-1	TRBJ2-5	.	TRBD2	TGCGCCCCCAGCTACCGGGGGGGACAAGAGACCCAGTACTTC	CAPSYRGGQETQYF
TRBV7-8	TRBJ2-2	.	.	TGTGCCAGCAGCTTAACCGGGACTTCGACAACACGGACCGGGGAGCTGTTTTTT	CASSLTGTSTTRTGELFF
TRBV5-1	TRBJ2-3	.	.	TGCGCCAGCAGCTTGGTAGCGGACACTAGCACAGATACGCAGTATTTT	CASSLVADTSTDTQYF
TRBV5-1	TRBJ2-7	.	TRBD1	TGCGCCAGCAGCTTCGGTGGGCCAGGGGGCAAAGAGCAGTACTTC	CASSFGGPGGKEQYF
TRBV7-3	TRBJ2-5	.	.	TGTGCCAGCAGCTTATCCGGGGTCGGAGAGACCCAGTACTTC	CASSLSGVGETQYF
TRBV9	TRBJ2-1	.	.	TGTGCCAGCAGCGTAGCCGAGCCGAATGAGCAGTTCTTC	CASSVAEPNEQFF
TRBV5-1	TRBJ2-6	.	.	TGCGCCAGCAGCACCGGATTGGACAGATACAACGTCCTGACTTTC	CASSTGLDRYNVLTF
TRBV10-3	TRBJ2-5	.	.	TGTGCCATCAGTGAGACAGGGAACGAACAAGAGACCCAGTACTTC	CAISETGNEQETQYF
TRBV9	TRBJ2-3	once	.	TGTGCCAGCAGCGTAGAAGTGGCGCAGGGTCCCACAGATACGCAGTATTTT	CASSVEVAQGPTDTQYF
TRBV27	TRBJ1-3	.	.	TGTGCCAGCAGACCACAGGGAGGAAACACCATATATTTT	CASRPQGGNTIYF
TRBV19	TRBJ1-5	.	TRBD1	TGTGCCAGTACCACAGGGGGTAGCAATCAGCCCCAGCATTTT	CASTTGGSNQPQHF
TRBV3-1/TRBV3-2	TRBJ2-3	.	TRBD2	TGTGCCAGCAGCCAATCTGGACTAGACTACACAGATACGCAGTATTTT	CASSQSGLDYTDTQYF
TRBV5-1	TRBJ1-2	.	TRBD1	TGCGCCAGCAGCACGGACAGGGAAGGTGGCTACACCTTC	CASSTDREGGYTF
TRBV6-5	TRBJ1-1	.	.	TGTGCCAGCACGGGGGGGACCCTCTTGAACACTGAAGCTTTCTTT	CASTGGTLLNTEAFF
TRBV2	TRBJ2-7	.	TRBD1	TGTGCCAGCAGTCGACAGGGGGCGTTCGACGAGCAGTACTTC	CASSRQGAFDEQYF
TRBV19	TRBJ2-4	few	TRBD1	TGTGCCAGTACCTCAAGGGGGGGACAGGGTAGGGACATTCAGTACTTC	CASTSRGGQGRDIQYF
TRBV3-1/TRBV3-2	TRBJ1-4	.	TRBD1	TGTGCCAGCAGCCAAGGGACAGGGGGAGAAAAACTGTTTTTT	CASSQGTGGEKLFF
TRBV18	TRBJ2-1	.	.	TGTGCCAGCTCCTCAAAAGGACAAAGCTCCTACAATGAGCAGTTCTTC	CASSSKGQSSYNEQFF
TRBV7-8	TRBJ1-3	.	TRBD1	TGTGCCAGCAGCTCCGGGACAGGGCGCTCTGGAAACACCATATATTTT	CASSSGTGRSGNTIYF
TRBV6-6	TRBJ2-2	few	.	TGTGCCAGCAGTTACTACCGGGCGAACACCGGGGAGCTGTTTTTT	CASSYYRANTGELFF
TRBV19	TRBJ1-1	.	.	TGTGCCAGTACCAACTCGGGAGGCGCGAACACTGAAGCTTTCTTT	CASTNSGGANTEAFF
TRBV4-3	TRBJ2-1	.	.	TGCGCCAGCAGCCAAGAGCTAGCCCCCTTGCAGTTCTTC	CASSQELAPLQFF
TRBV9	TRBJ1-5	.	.	TGTGCCAGCAGCGTATCAGGGGATCAACAGCCCCAGCATTTT	CASSVSGDQQPQHF
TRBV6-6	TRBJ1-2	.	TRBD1	TGTGCCAGCAGTTCTCAGCAGGGGGCGTATGGCTACACCTTC	CASSSQQGAYGYTF
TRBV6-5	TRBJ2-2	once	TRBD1	TGTGCCAGCAGGCAGGGACAGGGCTGGGCCGGGGAGCTGTTTTTT	CASRQGQGWAGELFF
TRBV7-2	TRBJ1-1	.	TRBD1	TGTGCCAGCAGCTTTACCACAGGGGACACTGAAGCTTTCTTT	CASSFTTGDTEAFF
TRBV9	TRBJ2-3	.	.	TGTGCCAGCAGCCCCCTTTCCTCCACAGATACGCAGTATTTT	CASSPLSSTDTQYF